The 10 T cell receptor beta chains given below trace back to one sample, sequenced in a study of early T cells in non-severe SARS-CoV-2 infection (dated by TCRdb to the early 2020s). Library preparation was by 5' RACE. Instrument on record: NextSeq 500. TCRdb redid the processing of the public reads, applying fastp at Q25 and MiXCR, and retained in-frame beta chains. Identical CDR3 protein sequences are pooled into one entry, listed with their most common genes and DNA. Present in this sample are about 52,000 distinct CDR3 sequences, approximately 10% of which were seen just once. 10% of the sample comes from the top ten. The sample comprised whole blood. These receptors all stem from an adult who was a healthcare worker with PCR-confirmed SARS-CoV-2 infection or an uninfected control (not recorded which).

This clonotype was recorded a few times. This chain links TRBV7-2 with TRBJ2-1, with 7 nucleotides matching TRBD1. This CDR3 has 15 residues. V was clipped by 6 bases and J by 4 bases; unmatched bases: 9. Germline assignment: CDR1 SGHTA and CDR2 FQGNSA. The CDR3 DNA sequence: TGTGCCAGCAGGCCCACCGGGACAGATTACAATGAGCAGTTCTTC. Translating it yields CASRPTGTDYNEQFF.

This clonotype has more than one count but fewer than ten. The chain uses TRBV12-5 and TRBJ2-2; 7 positions agree with TRBD1. This CDR3 contains 16 residues. Germline CDR1 LGHNT, CDR2 FRNRAP. The V and J ends lost 6 bases and 3 bases, in that order; junction bases with no gene match: 10. The chain's CDR3 is CASGKDRLGDTGELFF. The CDR3 bases are TGTGCTAGTGGAAAGGACAGGTTGGGCGACACCGGGGAGCTGTTTTTT.

There are a few counts of this clonotype. The chain recombines TRBV10-1 with TRBJ1-1; tentatively, D is TRBD1 (6 bases). V was shortened by 0 bases and J by 4 bases, with 9 bases between the two germline ends. The CDR3 contains 14 residues. Per germline, CDR1 WNHNN and CDR2 SYGVQD (reference sequence). The DNA of the CDR3 is TGCGCCAGCAGTGAGTCAGGGGGGGTCACTGAAGCTTTCTTT. Residues: CASSESGGVTEAFF.

This clonotype was counted a few times. The genes are TRBV6-6 and TRBJ2-1, with a weak D call TRBD2 (5 bases). The ends were cut back, 7 bases at V and 8 bases at J, with 12 bases in the middle. Germline CDR1 MNHNY, CDR2 SVGAGI (reference sequence). This CDR3 comprises 12 residues. In DNA form, the CDR3 reads TGTGCCAGCACCTTACGGGAAGATGAGCAGTTCTTC. Residues: CASTLREDEQFF.

The CDR3 DNA reads TGTGCCAGTAGAGGGGGAGTCGGATACAATGAGCAGTTCTTC. Its translation is CASRGGVGYNEQFF. This chain connects TRBV28 to TRBJ2-1, with D maybe TRBD1 (6 bases). Trimming removed 9 bases at V and 4 bases at J, with 16 bases between. CDR1 and CDR2 (germline): MDHEN, SYDVKM. CDR3 length: 14 residues.

This clonotype has ten or more counts. The chain recombines TRBV20-1 with TRBJ1-5; the D is unclear. CDR1 DFQATT and CDR2 SNEGSKA come from the germline V gene (reference sequence). Trimming removed 3 bases at V and 5 bases at J, with 14 bases between. The CDR3 extends over 14 amino acids. The CDR3 DNA sequence: TGCAGTGCTAGGGGCGTCCGGGGAGATCAGCCCCAGCATTTT. Residues: CSARGVRGDQPQHF.

The gene calls are TRBV19 and TRBJ1-2; TRBD1 might be the D (6 bases). The germline V and J ends were trimmed by 6 bases and 4 bases, with 12 bases remaining between them. This CDR3 comprises 13 residues. Germline lookup yields CDR1 LNHDA and CDR2 SQIVND (reference sequence). In DNA, the CDR3 is TGTGCCAGTAGGATCCAGGGGACCTATGGCTACACCTTC. Translation gives CASRIQGTYGYTF.

The genes are TRBV11-2 and TRBJ2-6; D remains ambiguous. The ends were cut back, 1 base at V and 4 bases at J, with 5 bases in the middle. CDR3 size: 14 residues. CDR1 SGHAT and CDR2 FQNNGV come from the germline V gene. The CDR3 nucleotides are TGTGCCAGCAGCTTAGTTATGGGGGCCAACGTCCTGACTTTC. Encoded protein: CASSLVMGANVLTF.

The chain links TRBV7-2 to TRBJ2-1, with D tentatively TRBD2 (5 bases). V was shortened by 2 bases and J by 2 bases, with 10 bases between the two germline ends. The CDR3 is 15 amino acids. The germline gives CDR1 SGHTA, CDR2 FQGNSA. The CDR3 nucleotides read TGTGCCAGCAGCTTATTAGCGAGCGCCTACAATGAGCAGTTCTTC. Residues: CASSLLASAYNEQFF.

The rearrangement joins TRBV7-9 to TRBJ2-1, with D unclear. The germline V gene has CDR1 SEHNR and CDR2 FQNEAQ (reference sequence). Trimming stripped 5 bases from V and 5 bases from J, with 16 bases between. This CDR3 contains 15 residues. The CDR3 is CASSGEGYRHNEQFF. CDR3 coding DNA: TGTGCCAGCAGCGGGGAAGGGTACCGACACAATGAGCAGTTCTTC. Drawing the rest from reference TRBV7-9 and TRBJ2-1, the complete variable domain is DTGVSQNPRHKITKRGQNVTFRCDPISEHNRLYWYRQTLGQGPEFLTYFQNEAQLEKSRLLSDRFSAERPKGSFSTLEIQRTEQGDSAMYLCASSGEGYRHNEQFFGPGTRLTVL.